Following are 25 T cell receptor beta chains from one sample sequenced in a study of T cell responses to AZD1222 COVID-19 vaccine. Sequenced by immunoSEQ multiplex PCR; TCRdb stores in-frame clones only, minus some. The table records 100,000 to 120,000 clones, approximately 90% of them present only once. Material: peripheral blood, obtained on day 0 of AZD1222 vaccination. The receptor source for this set is an adult in good health.

The chain has TRBV3-1 (or the pseudogene TRBV3-2) and TRBJ1-1; D is possibly TRBD1 (6 bases). The length of the CDR3 is 14 residues. The germline CDR1 and CDR2 sequences are LGHDT and YNNKEL (reference sequence). The V and J ends lost 2 bases and 1 base respectively, with 8 bases between them. CDR3 sequence: CASSQMTGNTEAFF. CDR3 coding DNA: TGTGCCAGCAGCCAAATGACAGGGAACACTGAAGCTTTCTTT.

The V gene is TRBV2, the J gene TRBJ1-2; D possibly corresponds to TRBD1 (5 bases). In germline, CDR1 is SNHLY, CDR2 FYNNEI. This CDR3 has 15 amino acids. The V and J ends lost 6 bases and 0 bases respectively, with 14 bases between them. CDR3 residues: CASRAGRVANYGYTF. DNA of the CDR3: TGTGCCAGCAGGGCAGGGAGGGTAGCTAACTATGGCTACACCTTC. The entire variable domain, with the rest obtained from reference TRBV2 and TRBJ1-2, is as follows: EPEVTQTPSHQVTQMGQEVILRCVPISNHLYFYWYRQILGQKVEFLVSFYNNEISEKSEIFDDQFSVERPDGSNFTLKIRSTKLEDSAMYFCASRAGRVANYGYTFGSGTRLTVV.

V usage is TRBV9 and J usage is TRBJ1-5, with D possibly being TRBD1 (5 bases). This CDR3 comprises 15 residues. Germline V lookup: CDR1 SGDLS, CDR2 YYNGEE. The V gene lost 5 bases and the J gene lost 0 bases, with 12 bases spanning the gap. The CDR3 is CASSADSYSNQPQHF. The CDR3 DNA reads as TGTGCCAGCAGTGCTGACAGTTATAGCAATCAGCCCCAGCATTTT.

The rearrangement uses TRBV5-1 and TRBJ2-7; D gene ambiguous. V lost 4 bases, J lost 1 base, and 9 bases lay in between. The CDR3 has 13 amino acids. Germline V lookup: CDR1 SGHRS, CDR2 YFSETQ. The DNA of the CDR3 is TGCGCCAGCAGCCTATTCGGATCCTACGAGCAGTACTTC. This encodes CASSLFGSYEQYF.

The chain is built from TRBV7-8 and TRBJ2-5, with TRBD2 matching over 9 bases. Germline V gene lookup returns CDR1 SGHVS and CDR2 FQNEAQ. The CDR3 contains 16 residues. V shed 7 bases, J shed 2 bases, and the junction held 11 bases outside the gene matches. The CDR3 protein is CASTILGLARQETQYF. DNA of the CDR3: TGTGCCAGCACCATTCTGGGACTAGCAAGGCAAGAGACCCAGTACTTC.

The chain links TRBV6-5 to TRBJ2-7; TRBD2 matches 11 bases. The V and J ends lost 5 bases and 2 bases, in that order; junction bases with no gene match: 2. CDR1 MNHEY and CDR2 SVGAGI come from the germline V gene. The CDR3 is made up of 14 amino acids. The CDR3: CASSPSGGTYEQYF. In nucleotides, the CDR3 is TGTGCCAGCAGTCCTAGCGGGGGGACCTACGAGCAGTACTTC.

The CDR3 spells CASSYTVMEPQHF. Here the CDR3 DNA reads TGTGCCAGCAGCTACACAGTCATGGAGCCCCAGCATTTT. The V call is TRBV6-5, the J call TRBJ1-5; no reliable D call. The V end lost 6 bases, the J end lost 8 bases, and 14 bases lay between the germline ends. CDR3 length: 13 amino acids. The germline gives CDR1 MNHEY, CDR2 SVGAGI.

The chain is built from TRBV4-2 and TRBJ2-1; maybe TRBD2 (6 bases). This CDR3 region has 14 residues. Trimming removed 4 bases at V and 5 bases at J, with 12 bases between. Germline V gene data show CDR1 as LGHNA and CDR2 as YNFKEQ. The CDR3 here is CASSPSGLHNEQFF. DNA for the CDR3: TGTGCCAGCAGCCCGTCGGGACTTCACAATGAGCAGTTCTTC.

This clone was found once. The chain combines TRBV15 with TRBJ1-4, with D possibly TRBD1 on 5 matching bases. The V and J ends lost 1 base and 7 bases respectively, with 13 bases between them. This CDR3 is 15 amino acids long. Germline V lookup: CDR1 LNHNV, CDR2 YYDKDF (reference sequence). The CDR3 sequence: CATSRGRQGIEKLFF. The CDR3 nucleotides are TGTGCCACCAGCAGAGGTCGCCAGGGAATTGAAAAACTGTTTTTT.

The CDR3 spells CASSEMGGLLNTEAFF. The CDR3 DNA is TGTGCCAGCAGTGAAATGGGGGGGTTACTGAACACTGAAGCTTTCTTT. The gene calls are TRBV2 and TRBJ1-1, with D possibly TRBD1 on 5 matching bases. The germline CDR1 and CDR2 sequences are SNHLY and FYNNEI. With 2 bases removed from V and 0 bases from J, the gap between germline ends came to 13 bases. The CDR3 consists of 16 residues.

The chain combines TRBV3-1 (or the pseudogene TRBV3-2) with TRBJ1-2; D gene uncertain. Germline-derived CDR1 and CDR2 are LGHDT and YNNKEL (reference sequence). The CDR3 consists of 14 residues. V lost 4 bases and J lost 3, with 12 bases in between. Here the CDR3 DNA reads TGTGCCAGCAGCCCCCCCGGAAGGGACTATGGCTACACCTTC. Its translation is CASSPPGRDYGYTF.

The gene calls are TRBV3-1 (or the pseudogene TRBV3-2) and TRBJ2-6, with D tentatively TRBD2 (5 bases). The CDR3 is 16 residues long. The V gene's germline CDR1 is LGHDT and CDR2 YNNKEL (reference sequence). The V end lost 6 bases, the J end lost 0 bases, and 12 bases lay between the germline ends. In DNA, the CDR3 is TGTGCCAGCAGTCAGATCCGGGGCTCTGGGGCCAACGTCCTGACTTTC. Encoded protein: CASSQIRGSGANVLTF.

The rearrangement joins TRBV2 to TRBJ2-7, with TRBD1 matching 8 bases. From germline, CDR1 is SNHLY and CDR2 FYNNEI. V gave up 1 base and J gave up 10 bases; unmatched junction bases: 9. The CDR3 contains 14 residues. The CDR3 region is CASSEGRGRVGQYF. The CDR3 DNA reads as TGTGCCAGCAGTGAAGGCAGGGGGCGCGTCGGTCAGTACTTC.

V is TRBV3-1 (or the pseudogene TRBV3-2) and J is TRBJ2-5, with 15 nucleotides matching TRBD2. This CDR3 has 18 residues. With V trimmed by 4 bases and J by 0 bases, 6 bases remained unmatched. The germline gives CDR1 LGHDT, CDR2 YNNKEL (reference sequence). The CDR3 DNA sequence: TGTGCCAGCAGCCCCGGGACTAGCGGGGGGAGGTACCAAGAGACCCAGTACTTC. As protein: CASSPGTSGGRYQETQYF.

V and J are TRBV5-1 and TRBJ2-7, with D possibly matching TRBD1 (7 bases). Germline CDR1 reads SGHRS; CDR2 reads YFSETQ. The CDR3 sequence is 17 residues long. Between the trimmed V and J ends, which lost 4 bases and 0 bases, there was a span of 20 bases. CDR3 DNA: TGCGCCAGCAGCGGAGCAGGCGGGACAGACGTCTCCTACGAGCAGTACTTC. Amino acids: CASSGAGGTDVSYEQYF.

The rearrangement uses TRBV2 and TRBJ1-4, with a possible D match to TRBD1 (6 bases). There are 16 residues in the CDR3. V lost 3 bases and J 11 bases, leaving 22 bases between the germline ends. Germline CDR1 is SNHLY and CDR2 is FYNNEI. CDR3 in DNA: TGTGCCAGCAGTGAGGGGAGACAGGCCCACACCGGGAAACTGTTTTTT. As protein: CASSEGRQAHTGKLFF.

J is TRBJ1-2 and V is TRBV6-5; D is undetermined. V was pared by 10 bases and J by 0 bases, with 12 bases between. There are 13 residues in the CDR3. The V gene's germline CDR1 is MNHEY and CDR2 SVGAGI. The CDR3 spells CATRTDANYGYTF. The CDR3, as DNA: TGTGCCACCCGGACGGATGCTAACTATGGCTACACCTTC.

The chain links TRBV2 to TRBJ2-1, with 7 bases that match TRBD2. Germline lookup yields CDR1 SNHLY and CDR2 FYNNEI. V shed 5 bases and J 2 bases; nucleotides not matched to a gene: 9. This CDR3 comprises 16 residues. This CDR3 reads CASSRRASGTYNEQFF. CDR3 nucleotides: TGTGCCAGCAGTAGAAGGGCTAGCGGAACCTACAATGAGCAGTTCTTC.

This chain uses TRBV18 with TRBJ2-1, with 7 positions matching TRBD1. This CDR3 has 14 amino acids. The V segment lost 1 base and the J segment 10 bases; nucleotides outside the gene matches: 7. Germline V gene data show CDR1 as KGHSH and CDR2 as LQKENI. The CDR3 coding sequence is TGTGCCAGCTCACCACAGGGGGCTGGGGGCGAGCAGTTCTTC. Translating gives CASSPQGAGGEQFF.

J is TRBJ2-5 and V is TRBV19; D is undetermined. Trimming stripped 3 bases from V and 7 bases from J, with 12 bases between. The germline CDR1 and CDR2 sequences are LNHDA and SQIVND (reference sequence). This CDR3 is 13 amino acids long. DNA of the CDR3: TGTGCCAGTAGTATGGACCCCCTAGGGACCCAGTACTTC. Translation gives CASSMDPLGTQYF.

The gene calls are TRBV6-1 and TRBJ2-7, with 10 bases that match TRBD2. Germline loops: CDR1 MNHNS, CDR2 SASEGT. The J segment lost 0 bases and the V segment lost 1 base, leaving 3 bases of the junction unmatched. The CDR3 spans 16 residues. For the CDR3, the DNA is TGTGCCAGCAGTGAAGGACCTAGCGGGAGCTCCTACGAGCAGTACTTC. Its translation is CASSEGPSGSSYEQYF.

The gene calls are TRBV7-2 and TRBJ2-7; 10 nucleotides line up with TRBD2. Trimming removed 3 bases from V and 0 bases from J; junction bases left unmatched: 5. The CDR3 is made up of 16 amino acids. CDR1 is SGHTA, CDR2 FQGNSA, per germline. The CDR3 reads CASSFFGLAVSYEQYF. Written as DNA, the CDR3 is TGTGCCAGCAGCTTCTTCGGACTAGCGGTCTCCTACGAGCAGTACTTC.

This chain joins TRBV10-2 and TRBJ2-1, with 10 bases lining up with TRBD2. Germline lookup yields CDR1 WSHSY and CDR2 SAAADI. After removal of 4 bases from V and 7 bases from J, the junction contained 4 bases not matched to a gene. This CDR3 has 14 residues. The CDR3 protein is CASSGAGGRNEQFF. Here the CDR3 DNA reads TGCGCCAGCAGTGGAGCGGGGGGGCGGAATGAGCAGTTCTTC.

This clone was counted a single time. The CDR3 sequence is CASSIDRNTEAFF. In DNA, the CDR3 is TGTGCCAGCAGCATCGACAGAAACACTGAAGCTTTCTTT. The chain joins TRBV7-2 to TRBJ1-1, with D perhaps matching TRBD1 (5 bases). CDR3 length: 13 amino acids. The germline V and J ends were trimmed by 5 bases and 2 bases, with 9 bases remaining between them. Germline assignment: CDR1 SGHTA and CDR2 FQGNSA.

This clone was seen a handful of times. The V gene is TRBV14, the J gene TRBJ1-1, with D uncertain. The CDR3 loop spans 13 amino acids. The germline V and J ends were trimmed by 2 bases and 4 bases, with 8 bases remaining between them. Germline assignment: CDR1 SGHDN and CDR2 FVKESK. DNA of the CDR3: TGTGCCAGCAGCCAACAGTCGACCACTGAAGCTTTCTTT. Its translation: CASSQQSTTEAFF.